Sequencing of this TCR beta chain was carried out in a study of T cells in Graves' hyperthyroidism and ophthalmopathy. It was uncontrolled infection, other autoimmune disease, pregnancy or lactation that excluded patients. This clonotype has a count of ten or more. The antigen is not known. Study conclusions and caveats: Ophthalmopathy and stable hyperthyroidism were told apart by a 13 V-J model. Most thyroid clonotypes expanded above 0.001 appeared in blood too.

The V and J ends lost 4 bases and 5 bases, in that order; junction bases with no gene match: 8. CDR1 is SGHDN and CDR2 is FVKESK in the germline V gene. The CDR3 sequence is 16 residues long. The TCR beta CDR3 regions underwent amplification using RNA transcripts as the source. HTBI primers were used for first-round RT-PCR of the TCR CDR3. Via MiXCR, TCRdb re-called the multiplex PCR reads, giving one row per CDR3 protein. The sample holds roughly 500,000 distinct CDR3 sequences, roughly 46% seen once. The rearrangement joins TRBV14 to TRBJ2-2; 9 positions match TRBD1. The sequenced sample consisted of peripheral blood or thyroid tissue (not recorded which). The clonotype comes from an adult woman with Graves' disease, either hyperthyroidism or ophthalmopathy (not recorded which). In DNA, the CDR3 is TGTGCCAGCAGCCTCCTCGGACAGGGGAGGACCGGGGAGCTGTTTTTT. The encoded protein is CASSLLGQGRTGELFF.